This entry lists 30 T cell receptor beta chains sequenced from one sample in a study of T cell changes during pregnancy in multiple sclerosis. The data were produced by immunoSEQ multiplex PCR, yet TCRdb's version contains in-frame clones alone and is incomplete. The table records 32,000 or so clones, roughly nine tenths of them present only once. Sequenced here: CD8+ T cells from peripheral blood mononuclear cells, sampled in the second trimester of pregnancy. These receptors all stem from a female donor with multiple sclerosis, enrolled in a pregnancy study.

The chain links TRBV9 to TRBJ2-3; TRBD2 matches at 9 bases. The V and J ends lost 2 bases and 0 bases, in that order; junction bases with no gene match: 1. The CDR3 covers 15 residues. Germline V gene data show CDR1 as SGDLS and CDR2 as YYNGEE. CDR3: CASSVSGRSTDTQYF. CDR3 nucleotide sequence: TGTGCCAGCAGCGTCAGCGGGAGGAGCACAGATACGCAGTATTTT. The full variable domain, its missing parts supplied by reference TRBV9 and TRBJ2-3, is DSGVTQTPKHLITATGQRVTLRCSPRSGDLSVYWYQQSLDQGLQFLIQYYNGEERAKGNILERFSAQQFPDLHSELNLSSLELGDSALYFCASSVSGRSTDTQYFGPGTRLTVL.

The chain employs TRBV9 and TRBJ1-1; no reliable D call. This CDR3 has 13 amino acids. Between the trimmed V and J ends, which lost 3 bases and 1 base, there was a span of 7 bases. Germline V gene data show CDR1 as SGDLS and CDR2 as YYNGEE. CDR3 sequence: CASSAGGNTEAFF. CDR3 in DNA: TGTGCCAGCAGCGCCGGAGGGAACACTGAAGCTTTCTTT. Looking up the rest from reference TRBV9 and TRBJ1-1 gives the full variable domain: DSGVTQTPKHLITATGQRVTLRCSPRSGDLSVYWYQQSLDQGLQFLIQYYNGEERAKGNILERFSAQQFPDLHSELNLSSLELGDSALYFCASSAGGNTEAFFGQGTRLTVV.

DNA of the CDR3: TGTGCCAGCAGTTTAGGCGGCCGGGAGCTGTTTTTT. Its protein product is CASSLGGRELFF. V and J are TRBV27 and TRBJ2-2; D is uncertain. V was pared by 2 bases and J by 9 bases, with 7 bases between. There are 12 residues in the CDR3. Germline values: CDR1 MNHEY, CDR2 SMNVEV (reference sequence).

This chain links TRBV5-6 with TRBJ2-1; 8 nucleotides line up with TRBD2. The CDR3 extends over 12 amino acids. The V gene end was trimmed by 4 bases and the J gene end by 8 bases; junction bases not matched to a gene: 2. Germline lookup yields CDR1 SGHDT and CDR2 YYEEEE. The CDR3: CASSRAGDEQFF. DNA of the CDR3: TGTGCCAGCAGCAGAGCGGGGGATGAGCAGTTCTTC.

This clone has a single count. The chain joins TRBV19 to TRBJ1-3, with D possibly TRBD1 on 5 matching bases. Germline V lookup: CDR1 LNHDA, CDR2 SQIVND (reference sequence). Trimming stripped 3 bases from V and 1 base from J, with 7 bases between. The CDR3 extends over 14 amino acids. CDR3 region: CASSMTASGNTIYF. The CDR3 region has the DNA TGTGCCAGTAGTATGACAGCTTCTGGAAACACCATATATTTT. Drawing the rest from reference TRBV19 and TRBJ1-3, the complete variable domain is DGGITQSPKYLFRKEGQNVTLSCEQNLNHDAMYWYRQDPGQGLRLIYYSQIVNDFQKGDIAEGYSVSREKKESFPLTVTSAQKNPTAFYLCASSMTASGNTIYFGEGSWLTVV.

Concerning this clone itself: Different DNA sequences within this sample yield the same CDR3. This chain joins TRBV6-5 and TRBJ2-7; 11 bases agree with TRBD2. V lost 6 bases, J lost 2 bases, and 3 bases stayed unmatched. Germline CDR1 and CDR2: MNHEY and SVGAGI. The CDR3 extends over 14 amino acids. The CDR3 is CASSLLAGAYEQYF. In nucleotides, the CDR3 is TGTGCCAGCAGCTTACTAGCGGGGGCCTACGAGCAGTACTTC.

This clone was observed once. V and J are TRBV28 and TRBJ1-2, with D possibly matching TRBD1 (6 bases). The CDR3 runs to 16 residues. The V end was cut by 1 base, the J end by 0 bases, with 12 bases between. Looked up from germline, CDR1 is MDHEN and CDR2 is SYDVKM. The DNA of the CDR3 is TGTGCCAGCAGTTTATCGGCAGGGGAAGCTAACTATGGCTACACCTTC. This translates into CASSLSAGEANYGYTF.

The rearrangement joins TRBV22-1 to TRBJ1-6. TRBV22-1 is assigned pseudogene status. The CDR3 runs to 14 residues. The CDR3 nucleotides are TGTCCTGGGGACGCGGGGGGGGAGAGTTCACCCCTCCACTTT. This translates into CPGDAGGESSPLHF.

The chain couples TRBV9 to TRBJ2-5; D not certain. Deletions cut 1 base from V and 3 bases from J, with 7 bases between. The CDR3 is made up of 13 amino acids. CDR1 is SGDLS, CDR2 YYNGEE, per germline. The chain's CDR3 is CASSVSQKETQYF. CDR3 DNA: TGTGCCAGCAGCGTATCTCAGAAAGAGACCCAGTACTTC.

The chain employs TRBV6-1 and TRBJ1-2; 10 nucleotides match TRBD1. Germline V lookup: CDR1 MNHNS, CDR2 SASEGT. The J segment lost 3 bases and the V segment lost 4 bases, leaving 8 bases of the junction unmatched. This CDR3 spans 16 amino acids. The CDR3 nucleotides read TGTGCCAGCAGTGCACGTCCGGGACAGGGGCACTATGGCTACACCTTC. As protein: CASSARPGQGHYGYTF.

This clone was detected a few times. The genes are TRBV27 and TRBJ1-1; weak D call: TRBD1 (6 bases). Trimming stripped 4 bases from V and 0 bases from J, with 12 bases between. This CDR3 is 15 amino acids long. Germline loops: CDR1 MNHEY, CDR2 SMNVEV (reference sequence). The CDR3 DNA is TGTGCCAGCAGTTCCTTCGACAGGCTGAACACTGAAGCTTTCTTT. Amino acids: CASSSFDRLNTEAFF.

The CDR3 is CASSRQGSGNTIYF. The CDR3, as DNA: TGTGCCAGCAGTCGACAGGGATCCGGAAACACCATATATTTT. The rearrangement uses TRBV27 and TRBJ1-3; 7 bases fit TRBD1. CDR1 and CDR2 (germline): MNHEY, SMNVEV (reference sequence). The CDR3 runs to 14 residues. With 5 bases clipped from V and 4 bases from J, the junction kept 5 bases outside the gene matches.

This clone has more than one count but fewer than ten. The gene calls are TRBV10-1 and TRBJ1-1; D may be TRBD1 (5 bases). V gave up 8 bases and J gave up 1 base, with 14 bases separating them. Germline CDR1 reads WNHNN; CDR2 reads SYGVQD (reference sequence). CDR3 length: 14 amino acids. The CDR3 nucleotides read TGCGCCAGCTTTTTACAGGACCGGAACACTGAAGCTTTCTTT. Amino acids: CASFLQDRNTEAFF.

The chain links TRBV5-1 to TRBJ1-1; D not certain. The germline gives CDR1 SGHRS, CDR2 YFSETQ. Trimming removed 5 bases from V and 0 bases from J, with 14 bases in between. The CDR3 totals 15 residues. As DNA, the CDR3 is TGCGCCAGCAGTACGGGTCCAACCTTGAACACTGAAGCTTTCTTT. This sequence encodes CASSTGPTLNTEAFF.

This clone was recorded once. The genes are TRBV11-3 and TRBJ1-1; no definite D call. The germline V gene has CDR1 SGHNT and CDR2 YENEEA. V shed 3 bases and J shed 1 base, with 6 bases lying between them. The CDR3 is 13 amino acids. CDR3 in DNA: TGTGCCAGCAGCTTTATGGCGAACACTGAAGCTTTCTTT. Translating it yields CASSFMANTEAFF.

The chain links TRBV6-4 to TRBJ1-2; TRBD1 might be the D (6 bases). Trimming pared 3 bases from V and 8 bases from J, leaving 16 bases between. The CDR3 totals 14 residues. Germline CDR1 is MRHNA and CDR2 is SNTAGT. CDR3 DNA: TGTGCCAGCAGTGAGGGCTGGGGGCGGAGCGGCTACACCTTC. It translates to CASSEGWGRSGYTF.

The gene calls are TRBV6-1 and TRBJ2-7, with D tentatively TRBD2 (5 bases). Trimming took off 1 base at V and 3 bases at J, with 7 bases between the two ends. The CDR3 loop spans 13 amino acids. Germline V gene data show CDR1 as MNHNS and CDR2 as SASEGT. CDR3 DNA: TGTGCCAGCAGTGAAGTTCGGGGCTACGAGCAGTACTTC. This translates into CASSEVRGYEQYF.

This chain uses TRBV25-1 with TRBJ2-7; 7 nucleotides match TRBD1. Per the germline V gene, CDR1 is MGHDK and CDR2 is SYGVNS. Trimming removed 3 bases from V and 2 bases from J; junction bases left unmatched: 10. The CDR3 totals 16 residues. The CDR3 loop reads CASSDDEAGGPYEQYF. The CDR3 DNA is TGTGCCAGCAGTGATGATGAGGCAGGGGGACCCTACGAGCAGTACTTC.

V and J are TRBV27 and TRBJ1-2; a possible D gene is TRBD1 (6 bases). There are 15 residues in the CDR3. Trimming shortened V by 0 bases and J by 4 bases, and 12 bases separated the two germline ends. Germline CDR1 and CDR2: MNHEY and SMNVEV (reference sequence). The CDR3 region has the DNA TGTGCCAGCAGTTTATCGTCACAGGGTGTCTATGGCTACACCTTC. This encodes CASSLSSQGVYGYTF.

The CDR3 sequence: CASRLQGFKEKLFF. CDR3 nucleotides: TGTGCCAGCAGACTACAGGGTTTTAAGGAAAAACTGTTTTTT. The chain joins TRBV6-1 to TRBJ1-4, with D tentatively TRBD1 (6 bases). Germline values: CDR1 MNHNS, CDR2 SASEGT. V shed 6 bases and J shed 8 bases, with 16 bases lying between them. The CDR3 covers 14 residues.

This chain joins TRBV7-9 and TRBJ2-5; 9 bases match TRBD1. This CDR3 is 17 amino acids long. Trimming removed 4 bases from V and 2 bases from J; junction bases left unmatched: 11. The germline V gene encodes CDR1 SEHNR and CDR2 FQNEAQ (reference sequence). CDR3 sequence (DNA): TGTGCCAGCAGCTCCCCCCTGGACAGGGGCGGTCAAGAGACCCAGTACTTC. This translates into CASSSPLDRGGQETQYF.

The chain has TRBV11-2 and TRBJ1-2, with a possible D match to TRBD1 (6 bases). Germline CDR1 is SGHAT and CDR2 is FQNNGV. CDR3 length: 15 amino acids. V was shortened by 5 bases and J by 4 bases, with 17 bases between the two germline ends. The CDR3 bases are TGTGCCAGCAGCGCTGGACAGAACTCCATCTATGGCTACACCTTC. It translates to CASSAGQNSIYGYTF. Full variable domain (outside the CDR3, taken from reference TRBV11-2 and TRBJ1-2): EAGVAQSPRYKIIEKRQSVAFWCNPISGHATLYWYQQILGQGPKLLIQFQNNGVVDDSQLPKDRFSAERLKGVDSTLKIQPAKLEDSAVYLCASSAGQNSIYGYTFGSGTRLTVV.

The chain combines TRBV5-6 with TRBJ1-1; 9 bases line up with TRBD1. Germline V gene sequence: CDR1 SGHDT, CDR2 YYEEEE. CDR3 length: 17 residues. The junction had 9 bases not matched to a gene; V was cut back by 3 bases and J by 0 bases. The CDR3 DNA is TGTGCCAGCAGCTCAGACGGACAGGGGCTCCTGAACACTGAAGCTTTCTTT. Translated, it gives CASSSDGQGLLNTEAFF.

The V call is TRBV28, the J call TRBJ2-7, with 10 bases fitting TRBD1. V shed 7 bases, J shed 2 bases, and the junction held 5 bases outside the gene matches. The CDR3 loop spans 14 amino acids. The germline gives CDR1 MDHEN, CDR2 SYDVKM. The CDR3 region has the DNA TGTGCCAGCAACCCCGGGACAGGGGCCTACGAGCAGTACTTC. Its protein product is CASNPGTGAYEQYF.

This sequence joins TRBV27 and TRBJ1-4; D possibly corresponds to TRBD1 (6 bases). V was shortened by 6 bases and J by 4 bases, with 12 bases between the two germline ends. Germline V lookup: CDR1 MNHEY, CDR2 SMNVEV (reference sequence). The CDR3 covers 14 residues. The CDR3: CASRPTGFNEKLFF. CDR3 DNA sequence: TGTGCCAGCAGACCCACAGGGTTTAATGAAAAACTGTTTTTT.

The CDR3 sequence is CASSVADSGTYEQYF. CDR3 coding DNA: TGTGCCAGCAGCGTAGCGGATAGCGGTACCTACGAGCAGTACTTC. This chain joins TRBV9 and TRBJ2-7; perhaps TRBD2 as D (6 bases). This CDR3 comprises 15 residues. Germline V gene sequence: CDR1 SGDLS, CDR2 YYNGEE. V shed 0 bases and J shed 2 bases, with 12 bases lying between them.

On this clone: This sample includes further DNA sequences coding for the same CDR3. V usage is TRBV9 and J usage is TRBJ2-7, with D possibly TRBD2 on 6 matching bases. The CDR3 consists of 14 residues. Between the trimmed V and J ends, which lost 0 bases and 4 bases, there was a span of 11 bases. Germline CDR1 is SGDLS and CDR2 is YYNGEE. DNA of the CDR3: TGTGCCAGCAGCGTAGGGGGTAGCGGTTACGAGCAGTACTTC. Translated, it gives CASSVGGSGYEQYF.

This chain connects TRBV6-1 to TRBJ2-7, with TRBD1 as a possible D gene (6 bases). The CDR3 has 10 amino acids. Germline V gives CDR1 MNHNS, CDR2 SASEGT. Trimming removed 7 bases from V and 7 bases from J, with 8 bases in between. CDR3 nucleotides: TGTGCCAGCACAGGGGTTGAGCAGTACTTC. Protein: CASTGVEQYF.

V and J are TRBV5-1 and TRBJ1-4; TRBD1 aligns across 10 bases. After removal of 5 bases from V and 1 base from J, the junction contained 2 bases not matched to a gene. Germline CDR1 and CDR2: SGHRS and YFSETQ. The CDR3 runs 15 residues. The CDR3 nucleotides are TGCGCCAGCAGGGGACAGGGGAGAACTAATGAAAAACTGTTTTTT. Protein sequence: CASRGQGRTNEKLFF.

The CDR3 DNA sequence: TGTGCCAGCAGTAGGACTAACTACAATGAGCAGTTCTTC. Its protein product is CASSRTNYNEQFF. V usage is TRBV27 and J usage is TRBJ2-1; D is possibly TRBD2 (6 bases). With 5 bases removed from V and 3 bases from J, the gap between germline ends came to 8 bases. The CDR3 runs 13 residues. The germline CDR1 and CDR2 sequences are MNHEY and SMNVEV (reference sequence).